This TCR beta chain derives from a study of blood T cell repertoires in COVID-19. Study-wide background: There were acute and convalescent COVID-19 samples, and they came from the United States, Italy and Spain.

Here immunoSEQ multiplex PCR was the method, and the copy in TCRdb shows in-frame clones only, minus some. The sample lists roughly 400,000 clones; 80% to 90% were seen once. Residents of approximately 25 US areas, aged 18 to 89 years, made up the participants. Among Cohort 3 donors, those recovered had two negative PCRs, clearance, or symptom resolution. Input material: PBMCs or T cells enriched from blood (not recorded which). The receptor comes from a man aged 25-45 years who had recovered from COVID-19.

CDR3 in DNA: TGTGCCAGCAGCTTCCGAGAGACCCAGTACTTC. Protein product: CASSFRETQYF. The V gene is TRBV11-2, the J gene TRBJ2-5; D is ambiguous. The germline CDR1 and CDR2 sequences are SGHAT and FQNNGV. V was pared by 3 bases and J by 4 bases, with 3 bases between. The CDR3 contains 11 residues.